The following is a T cell receptor (beta chain) sequence with its context. What it binds is unknown. The sample is drawn from a study of T cell repertoires in cytomegalovirus infection. On the study more broadly: Shared public TCR beta signatures pointed to both CMV infection and a matching HLA type. Overall study findings and caveats: Cumulative public TCR beta family frequency identified carriers of CMV plus the relevant HLA. HLA-C-restricted, CMV-specific TCR beta clonotypes were dominant ex vivo.

TCRdb reprocessed the reads with MiXCR, giving one entry per CDR3 protein. This table holds about 300,000 distinct CDR3 sequences, around 10% found once. CDR1 DFQATT and CDR2 SNEGSKA come from the germline V gene (reference sequence). The CDR3 runs 14 residues. V lost 0 bases to trimming and J lost 1 base, with 9 bases between them. Sequenced input: PBMCs. The rearrangement uses TRBV20-1 and TRBJ1-1; D remains ambiguous. This receptor was taken from a human donor in good health (CMV status not recorded). Some clones in this sample may be carry-over from other donors' samples. This CDR3 reads CSARDRLANTEAFF. CDR3 in DNA: TGCAGTGCTAGAGATCGGTTGGCGAACACTGAAGCTTTCTTT.